One sample yielded the 8 T cell receptor beta chains listed below, sequenced in a study of post-analysis software for immune sequencing data. Overall study findings and caveats: Roughly 5 TRBV segments, TRBV5-6, TRBV5-1 and TRBV20-1 among them, were found more frequent in patients than controls.

Carried by the TCR beta cDNA libraries were unique molecular identifiers. In TCRdb, the PCR reads were re-called with MiXCR into one record per CDR3 protein. The table lists fewer than 700,000 distinct CDR3 sequences, about 44% of them singletons. Their antigens remain unidentified. Sequenced sample: blood. The origin of the receptors is a girl aged 10 to 17 with multiple sclerosis.

The CDR3 DNA is TGTGCCACCGAGACTTCCTCGAGCTCCTACAATGAGCAGTTCTTC. Translation: CATETSSSSYNEQFF. V and J are TRBV10-3 and TRBJ2-1, with D unresolved. V was trimmed by 10 bases and J by 0 bases, leaving 16 bases between them. Germline CDR1 reads ENHRY; CDR2 reads SYGVKD. CDR3 size: 15 residues.

This clonotype was observed a few times. This chain uses TRBV5-1 with TRBJ1-1, with 7 bases lining up with TRBD1. Germline lookup yields CDR1 SGHRS and CDR2 YFSETQ. The CDR3 runs 16 residues. Trimming at V came to 0 bases and at J to 1 base, leaving 6 bases not matched to a gene. The CDR3 nucleotides are TGCGCCAGCAGCTTGGGGGGGACAGTCCAGAACACTGAAGCTTTCTTT. This encodes CASSLGGTVQNTEAFF.

The count of this clonotype is one. The chain couples TRBV4-1 to TRBJ2-1; the match to TRBD2 covers 9 bases. Germline V CDR1 and CDR2: MGHRA, YSYEKL. CDR3 length: 16 residues. The junction had 8 bases not matched to a gene; V was cut back by 0 bases and J by 8 bases. The CDR3 coding sequence is TGCGCCAGCAGCCAAGATCGGGCGGGAGGGTGGTATGAGCAGTTCTTC. Protein: CASSQDRAGGWYEQFF.

This clonotype showed up just a few times. The CDR3 protein is CASSQDPRQGYGYTF. Here the CDR3 DNA reads TGCGCCAGCAGCCAAGATCCGAGGCAGGGCTATGGCTACACCTTC. The chain is built from TRBV4-1 and TRBJ1-2, with a possible D match to TRBD1 (5 bases). The CDR3 has 15 amino acids. V lost 0 bases to trimming and J lost 4 bases, with 12 bases between them. Germline CDR1 and CDR2: MGHRA and YSYEKL.

CDR3 bases: TGTGCCAGCCTTTCGACTAGCGGGGGGTCCTACACAGATACGCAGTATTTT. Protein: CASLSTSGGSYTDTQYF. V usage is TRBV6-1 and J usage is TRBJ2-3, with 13 bases fitting TRBD2. Per the germline V gene, CDR1 is MNHNS and CDR2 is SASEGT. This CDR3 has 17 amino acids. V lost 8 bases to trimming and J lost 2 bases; unmatched junction nucleotides: 10.

The chain recombines TRBV5-6 with TRBJ2-1; D ambiguous. Germline assignment: CDR1 SGHDT and CDR2 YYEEEE. V lost 0 bases and J lost 4, with 14 bases in between. This CDR3 has 16 amino acids. Here the CDR3 DNA reads TGTGCCAGCAGCTTGGCCATGGCAAGCGAATACAATGAGCAGTTCTTC. It is translated as CASSLAMASEYNEQFF.

This clonotype showed up just a few times. This rearrangement joins TRBV25-1 to TRBJ2-7; TRBD1 matches at 12 bases. Germline CDR1 reads MGHDK; CDR2 reads SYGVNS. V was clipped by 9 bases and J by 7 bases; unmatched bases: 10. This CDR3 is built from 14 residues. The CDR3 loop reads CARVAGTGGKEQYF. CDR3 DNA sequence: TGTGCCAGAGTCGCCGGGACAGGGGGCAAAGAGCAGTACTTC.

In DNA form, the CDR3 reads TGTGCCAGCAGCTTCGGACGAGCAGACAGCTCCTACAATGAGCAGTTCTTC. Its translation is CASSFGRADSSYNEQFF. The V call is TRBV7-8, the J call TRBJ2-1, with TRBD1 as a possible D gene (5 bases). The V end lost 3 bases, the J end lost 0 bases, and 15 bases lay between the germline ends. The V gene's germline CDR1 is SGHVS and CDR2 FQNEAQ. The length of the CDR3 is 17 residues.